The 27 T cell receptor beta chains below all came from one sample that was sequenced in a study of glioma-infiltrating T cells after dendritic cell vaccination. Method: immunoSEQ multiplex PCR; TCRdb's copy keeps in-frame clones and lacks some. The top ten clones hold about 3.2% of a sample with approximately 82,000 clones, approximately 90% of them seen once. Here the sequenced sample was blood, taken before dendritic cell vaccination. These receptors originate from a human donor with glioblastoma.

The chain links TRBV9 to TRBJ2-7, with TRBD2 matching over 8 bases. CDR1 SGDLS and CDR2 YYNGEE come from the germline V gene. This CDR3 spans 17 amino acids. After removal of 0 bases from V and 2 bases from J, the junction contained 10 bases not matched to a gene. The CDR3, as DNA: TGTGCCAGCAGCGTAGGGGGAAGCGGGAGAGGAACCTACGAGCAGTACTTC. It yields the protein CASSVGGSGRGTYEQYF. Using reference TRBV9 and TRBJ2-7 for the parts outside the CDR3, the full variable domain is DSGVTQTPKHLITATGQRVTLRCSPRSGDLSVYWYQQSLDQGLQFLIQYYNGEERAKGNILERFSAQQFPDLHSELNLSSLELGDSALYFCASSVGGSGRGTYEQYFGPGTRLTVT.

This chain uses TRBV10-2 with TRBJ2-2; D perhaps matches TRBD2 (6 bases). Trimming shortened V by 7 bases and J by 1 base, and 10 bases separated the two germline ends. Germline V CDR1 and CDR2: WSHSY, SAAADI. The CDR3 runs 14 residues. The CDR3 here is CASIGGVNTGELFF. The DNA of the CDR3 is TGCGCCAGCATAGGCGGGGTGAACACCGGGGAGCTGTTTTTT.

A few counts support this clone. CDR3 protein: CASSLGSALANSYNEQFF. The CDR3 region has the DNA TGTGCCAGCAGCTTAGGCTCGGCTCTAGCGAATTCCTACAATGAGCAGTTCTTC. V gene TRBV7-8 combines with J gene TRBJ2-1, with D maybe TRBD2 (6 bases). Per the germline V gene, CDR1 is SGHVS and CDR2 is FQNEAQ. CDR3 length: 18 residues. V was cut by 1 base and J by 1 base, with 17 bases left in between.

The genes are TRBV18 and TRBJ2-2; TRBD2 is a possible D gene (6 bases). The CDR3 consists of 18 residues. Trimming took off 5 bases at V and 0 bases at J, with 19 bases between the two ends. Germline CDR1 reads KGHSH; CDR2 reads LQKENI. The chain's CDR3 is CASSFIDSGTANTGELFF. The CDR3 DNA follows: TGTGCCAGCTCATTCATAGATTCCGGGACTGCGAACACCGGGGAGCTGTTTTTT.

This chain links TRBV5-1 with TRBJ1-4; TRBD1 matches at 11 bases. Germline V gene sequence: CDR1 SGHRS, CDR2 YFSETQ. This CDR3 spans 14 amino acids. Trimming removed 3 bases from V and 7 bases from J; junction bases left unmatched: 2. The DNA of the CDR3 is TGCGCCAGCAGCTACGGGACAGGGGGTGAAAAACTGTTTTTT. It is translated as CASSYGTGGEKLFF.

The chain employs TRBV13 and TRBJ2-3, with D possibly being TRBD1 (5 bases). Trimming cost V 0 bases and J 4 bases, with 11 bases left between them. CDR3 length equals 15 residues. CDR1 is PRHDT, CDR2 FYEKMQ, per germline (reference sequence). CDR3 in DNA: TGTGCCAGCAGCTTAGGGGTAGGGGCGGCAGATACGCAGTATTTT. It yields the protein CASSLGVGAADTQYF.

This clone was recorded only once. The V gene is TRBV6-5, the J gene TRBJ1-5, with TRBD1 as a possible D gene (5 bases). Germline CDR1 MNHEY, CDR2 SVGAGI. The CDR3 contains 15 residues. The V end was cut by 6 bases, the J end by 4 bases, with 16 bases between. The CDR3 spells CASSPDVQGNQPQHF. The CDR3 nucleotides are TGTGCCAGCAGCCCTGACGTTCAGGGTAATCAGCCCCAGCATTTT.

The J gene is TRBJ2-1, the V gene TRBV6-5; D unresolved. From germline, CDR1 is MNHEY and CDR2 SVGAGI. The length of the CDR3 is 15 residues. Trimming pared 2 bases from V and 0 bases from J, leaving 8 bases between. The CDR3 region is CASSYGSYSYNEQFF. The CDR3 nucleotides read TGTGCCAGCAGTTACGGCAGTTACTCCTACAATGAGCAGTTCTTC.

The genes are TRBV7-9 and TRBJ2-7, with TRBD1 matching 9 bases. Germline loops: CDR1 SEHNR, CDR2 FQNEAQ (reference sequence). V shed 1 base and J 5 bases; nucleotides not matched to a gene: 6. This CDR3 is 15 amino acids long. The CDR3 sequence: CASSLDAGQGHEQYF. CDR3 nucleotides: TGTGCCAGCAGCTTAGACGCGGGACAGGGCCACGAGCAGTACTTC.

This chain's CDR3 is CASSLGQGVSEQFF. The CDR3 nucleotides are TGTGCCAGCAGCTTGGGACAGGGGGTGAGTGAGCAGTTCTTC. This rearrangement joins TRBV7-6 to TRBJ2-1, with 11 bases matching TRBD1. The J segment lost 9 bases and the V segment lost 3 bases, leaving 4 bases of the junction unmatched. Germline-derived CDR1 and CDR2 are SGHVS and FNYEAQ. The CDR3 runs to 14 residues.

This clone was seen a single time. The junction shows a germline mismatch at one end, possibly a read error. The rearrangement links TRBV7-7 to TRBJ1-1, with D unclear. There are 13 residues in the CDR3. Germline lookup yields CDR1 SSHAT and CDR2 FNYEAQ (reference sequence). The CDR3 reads CASSSTLGTEAFF. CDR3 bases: TGTGCTAGCAGCTCGACACTGGGCACTGAAGCTTTCTTT.

The CDR3 reads CASSPSGGSDTQYF. CDR3 DNA: TGTGCCAGCAGTCCGAGCGGGGGCTCAGATACGCAGTATTTT. The J gene is TRBJ2-3, the V gene TRBV6-6; the match to TRBD2 covers 8 bases. The CDR3 sequence is 14 residues long. Germline loops: CDR1 MNHNY, CDR2 SVGAGI (reference sequence). V was clipped by 5 bases and J by 4 bases; unmatched bases: 5.

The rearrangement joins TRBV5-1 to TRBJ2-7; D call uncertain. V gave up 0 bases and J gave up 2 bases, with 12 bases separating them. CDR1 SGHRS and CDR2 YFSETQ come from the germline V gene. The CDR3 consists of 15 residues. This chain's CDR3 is CASSLARQFPYEQYF. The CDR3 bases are TGCGCCAGCAGCTTGGCCAGGCAGTTTCCCTACGAGCAGTACTTC.

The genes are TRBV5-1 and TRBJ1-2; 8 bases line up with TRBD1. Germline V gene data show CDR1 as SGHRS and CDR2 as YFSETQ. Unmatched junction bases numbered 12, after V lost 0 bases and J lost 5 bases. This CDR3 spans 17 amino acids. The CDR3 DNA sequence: TGCGCCAGCAGCTTGGTGTCGGGACAGGTTGACCTATATGGCTACACCTTC. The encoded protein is CASSLVSGQVDLYGYTF.

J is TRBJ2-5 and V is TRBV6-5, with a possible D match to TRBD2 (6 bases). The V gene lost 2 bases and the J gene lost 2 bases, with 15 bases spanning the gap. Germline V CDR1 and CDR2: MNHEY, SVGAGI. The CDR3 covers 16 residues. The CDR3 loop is CASSYVGGALQETQYF. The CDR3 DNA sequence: TGTGCCAGCAGTTACGTCGGCGGGGCCCTTCAAGAGACCCAGTACTTC.

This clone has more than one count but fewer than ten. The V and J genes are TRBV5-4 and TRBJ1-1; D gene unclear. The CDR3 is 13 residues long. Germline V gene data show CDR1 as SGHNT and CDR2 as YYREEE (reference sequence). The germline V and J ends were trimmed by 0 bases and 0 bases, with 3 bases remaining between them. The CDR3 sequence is CASSLDMNTEAFF. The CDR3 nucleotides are TGTGCCAGCAGCTTGGACATGAACACTGAAGCTTTCTTT.

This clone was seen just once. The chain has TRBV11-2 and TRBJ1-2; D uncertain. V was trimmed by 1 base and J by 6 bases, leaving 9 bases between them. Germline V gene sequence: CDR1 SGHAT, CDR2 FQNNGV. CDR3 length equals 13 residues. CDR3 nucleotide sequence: TGTGCCAGCAGCTTAGTACGCGGGAATGGCTACACCTTC. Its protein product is CASSLVRGNGYTF.

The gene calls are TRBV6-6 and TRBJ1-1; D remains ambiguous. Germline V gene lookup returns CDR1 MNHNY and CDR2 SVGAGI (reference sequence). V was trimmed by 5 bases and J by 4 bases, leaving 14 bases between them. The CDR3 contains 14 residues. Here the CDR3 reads CASSTTSSLTEAFF. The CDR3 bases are TGTGCCAGCAGTACAACTAGCTCCCTCACTGAAGCTTTCTTT.

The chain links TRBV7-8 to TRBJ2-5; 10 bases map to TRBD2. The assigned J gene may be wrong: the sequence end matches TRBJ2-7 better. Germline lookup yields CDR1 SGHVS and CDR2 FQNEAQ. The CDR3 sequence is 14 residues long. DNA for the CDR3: TGTGCCAGCAGCTTACTAGCGGGAGAGGGCGAGCAGTACTTC. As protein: CASSLLAGEGEQYF.

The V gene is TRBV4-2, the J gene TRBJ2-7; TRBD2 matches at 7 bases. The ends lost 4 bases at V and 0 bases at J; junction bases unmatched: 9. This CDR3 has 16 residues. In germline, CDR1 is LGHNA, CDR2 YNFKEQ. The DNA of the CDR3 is TGTGCCAGCAGCCCCGCTCTCCGGGACTACTCCTACGAGCAGTACTTC. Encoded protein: CASSPALRDYSYEQYF.

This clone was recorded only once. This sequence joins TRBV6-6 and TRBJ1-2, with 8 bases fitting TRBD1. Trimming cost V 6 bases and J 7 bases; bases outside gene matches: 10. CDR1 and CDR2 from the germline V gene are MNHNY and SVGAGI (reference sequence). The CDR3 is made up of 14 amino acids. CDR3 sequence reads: CASSQGAIGPGYTF. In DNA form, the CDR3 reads TGTGCCAGCAGCCAGGGGGCTATCGGACCTGGCTACACCTTC.

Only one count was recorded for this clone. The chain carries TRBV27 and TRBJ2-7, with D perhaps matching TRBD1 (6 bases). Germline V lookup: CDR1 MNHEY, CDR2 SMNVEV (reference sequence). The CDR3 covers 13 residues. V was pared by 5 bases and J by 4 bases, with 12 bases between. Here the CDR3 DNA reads TGTGCCAGCAGTACAACCCAGGGGTACGAGCAGTACTTC. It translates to CASSTTQGYEQYF.

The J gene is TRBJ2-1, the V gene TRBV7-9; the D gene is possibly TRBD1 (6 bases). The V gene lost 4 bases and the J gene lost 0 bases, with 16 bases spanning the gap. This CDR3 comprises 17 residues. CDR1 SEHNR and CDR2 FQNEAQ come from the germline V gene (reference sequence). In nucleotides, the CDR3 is TGTGCCAGCAGCTGGGGGCGGGCGGCCGGCTCCTACAATGAGCAGTTCTTC. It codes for CASSWGRAAGSYNEQFF.

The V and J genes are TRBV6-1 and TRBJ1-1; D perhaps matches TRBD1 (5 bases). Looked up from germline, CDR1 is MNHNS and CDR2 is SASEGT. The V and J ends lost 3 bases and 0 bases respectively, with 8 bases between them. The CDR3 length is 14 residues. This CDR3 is CASSEGQMNTEAFF. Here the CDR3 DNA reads TGTGCCAGCAGTGAGGGGCAGATGAACACTGAAGCTTTCTTT.

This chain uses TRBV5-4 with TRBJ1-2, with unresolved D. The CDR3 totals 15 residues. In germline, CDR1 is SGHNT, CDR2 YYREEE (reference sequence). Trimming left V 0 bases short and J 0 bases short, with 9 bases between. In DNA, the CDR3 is TGTGCCAGCAGCTTGGCCTTCGTCTCTAACTATGGCTACACCTTC. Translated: CASSLAFVSNYGYTF.

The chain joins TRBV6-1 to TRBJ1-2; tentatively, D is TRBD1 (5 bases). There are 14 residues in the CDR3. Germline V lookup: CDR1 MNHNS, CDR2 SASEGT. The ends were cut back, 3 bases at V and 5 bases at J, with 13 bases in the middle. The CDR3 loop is CASSEHQGGYGYTF. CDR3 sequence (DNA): TGTGCCAGCAGTGAGCACCAGGGAGGTTATGGCTACACCTTC.

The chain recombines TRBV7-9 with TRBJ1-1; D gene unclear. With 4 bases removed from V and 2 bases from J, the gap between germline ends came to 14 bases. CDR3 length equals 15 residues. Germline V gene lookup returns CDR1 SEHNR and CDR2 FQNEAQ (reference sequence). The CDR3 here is CASSSLWTDNTEAFF. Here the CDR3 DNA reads TGTGCCAGCAGCTCACTTTGGACTGATAACACTGAAGCTTTCTTT.